This TCR beta chain originates from a study of blood T cell repertoires in COVID-19. As for the study in general: Donors in the United States, Italy and Spain gave samples during acute or convalescent COVID-19.

Methods used by the authors: Amplification of reference gene primers was used by the study to estimate nucleated cell counts. The data were produced by immunoSEQ multiplex PCR, yet TCRdb's version contains in-frame clones alone and is incomplete. That table supplies the V and J calls and clone size; D and trimming were determined from the DNA. The table has around 60,000 clones, approximately 82% seen once; the top ten hold 3.5% to 4%. The CDR3 loop spans 14 amino acids. V was pared by 1 base and J by 4 bases, with 5 bases of the junction left unmatched. The V gene's germline CDR1 is GTSNPN and CDR2 SVGIG (reference sequence).

The sequenced material came from peripheral blood. The TCR sequence derives from a woman of 80 years or more with acute or convalescent COVID-19. The chain recombines TRBV30 with TRBJ2-7, with 9 bases fitting TRBD1. The CDR3: CAWSAGTGRYEQYF. The CDR3 coding sequence is TGTGCCTGGAGTGCCGGGACAGGGAGGTACGAGCAGTACTTC. The whole variable domain, remainder taken from reference TRBV30 and TRBJ2-7, is SQTIHQWPATLVQPVGSPLSLECTVEGTSNPNLYWYRQAAGRGLQLLFYSVGIGQISSEVPQNLSASRPQDRQFILSSKKLLLSDSGFYLCAWSAGTGRYEQYFGPGTRLTVT.